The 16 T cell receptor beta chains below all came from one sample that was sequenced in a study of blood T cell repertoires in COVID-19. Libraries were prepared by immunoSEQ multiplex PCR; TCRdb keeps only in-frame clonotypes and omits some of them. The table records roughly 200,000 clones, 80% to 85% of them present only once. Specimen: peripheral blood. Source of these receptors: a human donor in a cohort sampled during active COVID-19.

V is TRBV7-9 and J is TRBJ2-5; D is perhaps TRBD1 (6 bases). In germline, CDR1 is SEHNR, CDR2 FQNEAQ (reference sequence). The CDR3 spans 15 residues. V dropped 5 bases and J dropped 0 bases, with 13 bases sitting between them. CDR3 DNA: TGTGCCAGCAGCCCCCGGGACAAAAACCAAGAGACCCAGTACTTC. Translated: CASSPRDKNQETQYF. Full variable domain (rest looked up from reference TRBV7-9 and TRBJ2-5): DTGVSQNPRHKITKRGQNVTFRCDPISEHNRLYWYRQTLGQGPEFLTYFQNEAQLEKSRLLSDRFSAERPKGSFSTLEIQRTEQGDSAMYLCASSPRDKNQETQYFGPGTRLLVL.

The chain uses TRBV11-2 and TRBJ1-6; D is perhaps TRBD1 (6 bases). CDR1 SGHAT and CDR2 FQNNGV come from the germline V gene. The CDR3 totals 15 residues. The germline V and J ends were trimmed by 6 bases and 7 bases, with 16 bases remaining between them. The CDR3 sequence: CASSPQGRGNSPLHF. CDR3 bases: TGTGCCAGCAGTCCTCAGGGGAGAGGGAATTCACCCCTCCACTTT.

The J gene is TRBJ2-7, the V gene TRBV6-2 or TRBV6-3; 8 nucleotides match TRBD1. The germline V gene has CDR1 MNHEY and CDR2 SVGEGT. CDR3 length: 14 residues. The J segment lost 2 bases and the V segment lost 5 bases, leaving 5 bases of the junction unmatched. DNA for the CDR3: TGTGCCAGCAGTCGGGGGACAGGTCCCTACGAGCAGTACTTC. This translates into CASSRGTGPYEQYF.

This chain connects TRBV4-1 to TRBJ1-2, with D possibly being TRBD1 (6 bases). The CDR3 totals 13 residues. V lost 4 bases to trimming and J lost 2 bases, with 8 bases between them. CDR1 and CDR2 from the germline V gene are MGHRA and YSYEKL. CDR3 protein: CASSRTENYGYTF. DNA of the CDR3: TGCGCCAGCAGCCGGACAGAAAACTATGGCTACACCTTC.

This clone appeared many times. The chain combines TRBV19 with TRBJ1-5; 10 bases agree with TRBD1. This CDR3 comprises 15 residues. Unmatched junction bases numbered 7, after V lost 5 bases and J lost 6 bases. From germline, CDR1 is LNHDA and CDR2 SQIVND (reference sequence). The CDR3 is CASSEGQGLGQPQHF. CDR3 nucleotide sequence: TGTGCCAGTAGTGAGGGACAGGGGCTCGGTCAGCCCCAGCATTTT.

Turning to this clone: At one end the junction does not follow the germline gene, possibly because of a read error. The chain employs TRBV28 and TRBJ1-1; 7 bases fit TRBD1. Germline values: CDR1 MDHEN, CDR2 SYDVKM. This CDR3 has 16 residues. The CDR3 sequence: CASSKMWRHRDSFPNF. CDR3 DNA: TGTGCCAGCAGTAAGATGTGGAGACACCGGGACAGCTTCCCTAATTTT.

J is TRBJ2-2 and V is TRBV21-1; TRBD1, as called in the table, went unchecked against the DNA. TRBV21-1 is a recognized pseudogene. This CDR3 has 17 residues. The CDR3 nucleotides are TGTGCCAGCAGCAAAGAAACCGGGACAGGGGCGGCCGGGGAGCTGTTTTTT. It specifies CASSKETGTGAAGELFF.

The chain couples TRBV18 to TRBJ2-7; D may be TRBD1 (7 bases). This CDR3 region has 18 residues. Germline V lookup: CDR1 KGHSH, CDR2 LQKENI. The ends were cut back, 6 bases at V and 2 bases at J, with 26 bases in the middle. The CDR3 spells CASSRLEEGANSPYEQYF. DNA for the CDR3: TGTGCCAGCTCCCGATTGGAGGAGGGGGCGAACTCGCCCTACGAGCAGTACTTC.

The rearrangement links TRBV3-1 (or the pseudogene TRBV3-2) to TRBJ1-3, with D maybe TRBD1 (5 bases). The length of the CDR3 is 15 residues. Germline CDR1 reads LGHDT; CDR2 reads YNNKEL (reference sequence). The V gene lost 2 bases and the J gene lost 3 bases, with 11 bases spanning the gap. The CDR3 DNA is TGTGCCAGCAGCCAACCCCAGGGATTTGGAAACACCATATATTTT. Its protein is CASSQPQGFGNTIYF.

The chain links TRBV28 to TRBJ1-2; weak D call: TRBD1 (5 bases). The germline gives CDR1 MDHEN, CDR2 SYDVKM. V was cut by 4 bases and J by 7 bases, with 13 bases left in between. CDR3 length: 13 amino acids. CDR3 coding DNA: TGTGCCAGCAGTTCCAGGGTCATCGGTGGCTACACCTTC. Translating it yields CASSSRVIGGYTF.

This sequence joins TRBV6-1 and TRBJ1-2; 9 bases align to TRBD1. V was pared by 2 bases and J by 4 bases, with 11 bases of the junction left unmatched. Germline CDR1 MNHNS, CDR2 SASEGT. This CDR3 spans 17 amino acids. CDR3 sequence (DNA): TGTGCCAGCAGTGAACCCGGCCCGGGACAGGGAGGCTATGGCTACACCTTC. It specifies CASSEPGPGQGGYGYTF.

The CDR3 bases are TGTGCCAGTAGTAAATCTCAGGGGCGCGCCTACAATGAGCAGTTCTTC. This sequence encodes CASSKSQGRAYNEQFF. This sequence joins TRBV19 and TRBJ2-1; D perhaps matches TRBD1 (6 bases). This CDR3 spans 16 amino acids. Germline CDR1 and CDR2: LNHDA and SQIVND (reference sequence). V was cut by 4 bases and J by 2 bases, with 15 bases left in between.

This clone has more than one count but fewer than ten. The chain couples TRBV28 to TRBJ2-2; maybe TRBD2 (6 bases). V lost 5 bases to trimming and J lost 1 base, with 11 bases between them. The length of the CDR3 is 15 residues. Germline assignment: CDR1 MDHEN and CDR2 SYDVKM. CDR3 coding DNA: TGTGCCAGCAGTACCCCCGGGGGGAACACCGGGGAGCTGTTTTTT. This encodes CASSTPGGNTGELFF.

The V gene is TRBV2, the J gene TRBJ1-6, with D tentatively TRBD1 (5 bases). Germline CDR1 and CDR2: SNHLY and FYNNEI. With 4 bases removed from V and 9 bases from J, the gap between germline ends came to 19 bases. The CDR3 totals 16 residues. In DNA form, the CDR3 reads TGTGCCAGCAGTGTCGGGGGAGGTGGTATTAGTTCACCCCTCCACTTT. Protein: CASSVGGGGISSPLHF.

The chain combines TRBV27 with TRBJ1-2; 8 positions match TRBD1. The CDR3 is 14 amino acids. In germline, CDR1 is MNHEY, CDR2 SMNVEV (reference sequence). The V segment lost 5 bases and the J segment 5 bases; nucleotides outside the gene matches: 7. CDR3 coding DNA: TGTGCCAGCAGTGTCCGACAGGGGCCGTATGGCTACACCTTC. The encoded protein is CASSVRQGPYGYTF.

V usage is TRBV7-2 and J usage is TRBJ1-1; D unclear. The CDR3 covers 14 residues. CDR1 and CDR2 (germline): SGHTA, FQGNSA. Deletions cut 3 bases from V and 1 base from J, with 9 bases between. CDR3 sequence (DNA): TGTGCCAGCAGCTTGATCGACAAGAACACTGAAGCTTTCTTT. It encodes CASSLIDKNTEAFF.